The 22 T cell receptor beta chains given below trace back to one sample, sequenced in a study of PD-L1 blockade in urothelial cancer. This table comes from immunoSEQ multiplex PCR, and its TCRdb copy is limited to in-frame clones, with some not included. There are 130,000 or so clones in the sample; approximately 88% occur only once, and 2.5% to 4% lies in the top ten. Indicated time point: pretreatment peripheral blood. Material: PBMCs, obtained around atezolizumab (anti-PD-L1) treatment. Every receptor here comes from a man aged 50 to 59 with urothelial cancer.

This chain uses TRBV7-3 with TRBJ2-6, with D tentatively TRBD1 (7 bases). V dropped 5 bases and J dropped 0 bases, with 20 bases sitting between them. Germline-derived CDR1 and CDR2 are SGHTA and FQGTGA. The CDR3 has 19 residues. This chain's CDR3 is CASSPQGVRGASGANVLTF. CDR3 DNA sequence: TGTGCCAGCAGCCCCCAGGGTGTCAGGGGGGCCTCTGGGGCCAACGTCCTGACTTTC.

This clone was detected a few times. This chain's CDR3 is CASSWTGGNTEAFF. The CDR3 bases are TGTGCCAGCAGTTGGACAGGCGGGAACACTGAAGCTTTCTTT. The genes are TRBV27 and TRBJ1-1; 7 bases fit TRBD1. The germline CDR1 and CDR2 sequences are MNHEY and SMNVEV (reference sequence). The CDR3 covers 14 residues. The trim removed 4 bases at V and 1 base at J, leaving 3 bases unmatched.

V gene TRBV6-5 combines with J gene TRBJ2-3; TRBD2 aligns across 10 bases. This CDR3 is built from 15 residues. V gave up 4 bases and J gave up 1 base; unmatched junction bases: 2. The germline V gene has CDR1 MNHEY and CDR2 SVGAGI. The chain's CDR3 is CASSFGLAGTDTQYF. The CDR3 coding sequence is TGTGCCAGCAGTTTCGGACTAGCGGGCACAGATACGCAGTATTTT.

The chain has TRBV10-2 and TRBJ2-5; D is uncertain. Germline-derived CDR1 and CDR2 are WSHSY and SAAADI. The CDR3 has 13 residues. The ends were cut back, 6 bases at V and 1 base at J, with 9 bases in the middle. The CDR3 loop is CASSLTSQETQYF. The CDR3 bases are TGCGCCAGCAGCCTGACTTCCCAAGAGACCCAGTACTTC.

The chain couples TRBV6-5 to TRBJ1-5; 7 bases agree with TRBD1. Germline CDR1 reads MNHEY; CDR2 reads SVGAGI. This CDR3 spans 13 amino acids. V was clipped by 6 bases and J by 5 bases; unmatched bases: 4. The DNA for the CDR3 is TGTGCCAGCAGGGCGGGACAGTATCAGCCCCAGCATTTT. It codes for CASRAGQYQPQHF.

V gene TRBV5-1 combines with J gene TRBJ2-1, with 8 bases that match TRBD1. The CDR3 has 15 residues. After removal of 2 bases from V and 7 bases from J, the junction contained 8 bases not matched to a gene. CDR1 is SGHRS and CDR2 is YFSETQ in the germline V gene. This chain's CDR3 is CASSFLGQGLNEQFF. The DNA for the CDR3 is TGCGCCAGCAGCTTTTTAGGACAGGGCTTGAATGAGCAGTTCTTC.

The chain joins TRBV5-6 to TRBJ1-1; D gene unclear. This CDR3 has 14 residues. Germline CDR1 and CDR2: SGHDT and YYEEEE. The ends were cut back, 0 bases at V and 4 bases at J, with 10 bases in the middle. Here the CDR3 reads CASSLVPTGTEAFF. CDR3 bases: TGTGCCAGCAGCTTGGTGCCAACCGGCACTGAAGCTTTCTTT.

The chain couples TRBV7-2 to TRBJ2-5; 8 positions agree with TRBD2. The length of the CDR3 is 16 residues. Germline CDR1 reads SGHTA; CDR2 reads FQGNSA. After removal of 1 base from V and 5 bases from J, the junction contained 9 bases not matched to a gene. The CDR3 loop reads CASSLGLAGRWETQYF. The CDR3 region has the DNA TGTGCCAGCAGCTTAGGATTAGCGGGAAGGTGGGAGACCCAGTACTTC.

V gene TRBV2 combines with J gene TRBJ1-6; D might be TRBD1 (5 bases). This CDR3 is 16 amino acids long. The V gene lost 6 bases and the J gene lost 9 bases, with 21 bases spanning the gap. Germline V gene sequence: CDR1 SNHLY, CDR2 FYNNEI. CDR3 DNA sequence: TGTGCCAGCAGCGGCGCAAAACGGGCCGGGGGTTCACCCCTCCACTTT. This sequence encodes CASSGAKRAGGSPLHF.

The J gene is TRBJ1-1, the V gene TRBV6-6; tentatively, D is TRBD1 (5 bases). Trimming took off 7 bases at V and 3 bases at J, with 12 bases between the two ends. The CDR3 sequence is 13 residues long. Per the germline V gene, CDR1 is MNHNY and CDR2 is SVGAGI (reference sequence). Here the CDR3 DNA reads TGTGCCAGCACCCAGGGTGGGTACACTGAAGCTTTCTTT. It encodes CASTQGGYTEAFF.

The rearrangement links TRBV9 to TRBJ2-1; D possibly corresponds to TRBD2 (5 bases). There are 15 residues in the CDR3. Germline V CDR1 and CDR2: SGDLS, YYNGEE. Trimming shortened V by 4 bases and J by 5 bases, and 16 bases separated the two germline ends. CDR3 sequence reads: CASSPTGLYHNEQFF. The CDR3 region has the DNA TGTGCCAGCAGCCCCACCGGACTGTATCACAATGAGCAGTTCTTC. Looking up the rest from reference TRBV9 and TRBJ2-1 gives the full variable domain: DSGVTQTPKHLITATGQRVTLRCSPRSGDLSVYWYQQSLDQGLQFLIQYYNGEERAKGNILERFSAQQFPDLHSELNLSSLELGDSALYFCASSPTGLYHNEQFFGPGTRLTVL.

This chain links TRBV10-3 with TRBJ2-2, with 9 bases aligning to TRBD2. Trimming removed 8 bases from V and 7 bases from J; junction bases left unmatched: 11. Germline V gene lookup returns CDR1 ENHRY and CDR2 SYGVKD. The CDR3 extends over 15 amino acids. The CDR3 coding sequence is TGTGCCATCGGGAACCAAGCGGGAGGTTTCGGGGAGCTGTTTTTT. Its translation: CAIGNQAGGFGELFF.

The chain employs TRBV7-3 and TRBJ2-3; a possible D gene is TRBD2 (5 bases). Germline CDR1 and CDR2: SGHTA and FQGTGA. V lost 1 base and J 4 bases, leaving 12 bases between the germline ends. The CDR3 spans 15 residues. The CDR3 sequence: CASSLRGSVADTQYF. The CDR3 nucleotides read TGTGCCAGCAGCTTAAGAGGGAGCGTGGCAGATACGCAGTATTTT.

The J gene is TRBJ2-2, the V gene TRBV29-1, with D possibly TRBD1 on 5 matching bases. V was cut by 3 bases and J by 5 bases, with 7 bases left in between. Germline lookup yields CDR1 SQVTM and CDR2 ANQGSEA. This CDR3 spans 12 amino acids. CDR3 sequence (DNA): TGCAGCGTTGACCAGGGTACCGGGGAGCTGTTTTTT. This gives the protein CSVDQGTGELFF.

This clone occurred once. The rearrangement uses TRBV4-1 and TRBJ2-7; no firm D call. The V end was cut by 0 bases, the J end by 0 bases, with 12 bases between. The CDR3 extends over 16 amino acids. Germline V gives CDR1 MGHRA, CDR2 YSYEKL. Here the CDR3 DNA reads TGCGCCAGCAGCCAAGAGGTGTCTATTGGCTCCTACGAGCAGTACTTC. It encodes CASSQEVSIGSYEQYF.

The chain has TRBV2 and TRBJ1-5; D might be TRBD1 (6 bases). Per the germline V gene, CDR1 is SNHLY and CDR2 is FYNNEI. V was cut by 6 bases and J by 0 bases, with 15 bases left in between. This CDR3 is built from 16 residues. The CDR3 bases are TGTGCCAGCAGAAGGGGGGGTGCAAATAGCAATCAGCCCCAGCATTTT. Its translation: CASRRGGANSNQPQHF.

This clone was seen more than once but under ten times. The chain has TRBV19 and TRBJ1-6, with unresolved D. Trimming took 3 bases from V and 8 from J, leaving 8 bases between them. The CDR3 sequence is 13 residues long. CDR1 LNHDA and CDR2 SQIVND come from the germline V gene (reference sequence). The CDR3 region is CASSILPDSPLHF. CDR3 sequence (DNA): TGTGCCAGTAGTATTCTACCGGATTCACCCCTCCACTTT. The variable domain in full, completed from reference TRBV19 and TRBJ1-6, reads DGGITQSPKYLFRKEGQNVTLSCEQNLNHDAMYWYRQDPGQGLRLIYYSQIVNDFQKGDIAEGYSVSREKKESFPLTVTSAQKNPTAFYLCASSILPDSPLHFGNGTRLTVT.

V gene TRBV19 combines with J gene TRBJ2-7; 8 positions agree with TRBD1. V lost 7 bases, J lost 3 bases, and 5 bases stayed unmatched. This CDR3 is built from 13 residues. CDR1 is LNHDA and CDR2 is SQIVND in the germline V gene (reference sequence). CDR3 protein: CASTPGQGYEQYF. CDR3 nucleotides: TGTGCCAGTACCCCCGGACAGGGCTACGAGCAGTACTTC. Looking up the rest from reference TRBV19 and TRBJ2-7 gives the full variable domain: DGGITQSPKYLFRKEGQNVTLSCEQNLNHDAMYWYRQDPGQGLRLIYYSQIVNDFQKGDIAEGYSVSREKKESFPLTVTSAQKNPTAFYLCASTPGQGYEQYFGPGTRLTVT.

V and J are TRBV11-2 and TRBJ2-3, with D perhaps matching TRBD1 (6 bases). CDR1 is SGHAT, CDR2 FQNNGV, per germline. This CDR3 spans 15 amino acids. V was shortened by 5 bases and J by 1 base, with 13 bases between the two germline ends. This CDR3 is CASSQGHLGTDTQYF. The DNA for the CDR3 is TGTGCCAGCAGCCAGGGACACCTCGGCACAGATACGCAGTATTTT.

This chain uses TRBV28 with TRBJ1-5; D possibly corresponds to TRBD1 (6 bases). CDR3 size: 16 residues. V was cut by 6 bases and J by 0 bases, with 15 bases left in between. The germline gives CDR1 MDHEN, CDR2 SYDVKM. CDR3 sequence (DNA): TGTGCCAGCAGGAGCGCCGGGACAACTAGCAATCAGCCCCAGCATTTT. Protein: CASRSAGTTSNQPQHF.

The V call is TRBV5-6, the J call TRBJ2-7; no clear D gene. The CDR3 runs to 13 residues. From germline, CDR1 is SGHDT and CDR2 YYEEEE. Trimming cost V 2 bases and J 2 bases, with 8 bases left between them. In DNA form, the CDR3 reads TGTGCCAGCAGCTTCAGTAACCCCTACGAGCAGTACTTC. This codes for CASSFSNPYEQYF.

This clone is a singleton in its sample. The rearrangement joins TRBV28 to TRBJ2-7; maybe TRBD2 (6 bases). Trimming took off 6 bases at V and 4 bases at J, with 22 bases between the two ends. Germline V gives CDR1 MDHEN, CDR2 SYDVKM. The CDR3 runs 16 residues. The CDR3 loop reads CASSAEGWPQQYEQYF. In DNA form, the CDR3 reads TGTGCCAGCAGCGCGGAGGGTTGGCCTCAACAATACGAGCAGTACTTC.